One sample yielded the 31 T cell receptor beta chains listed below, sequenced in a study of T-cell memory formation after mild COVID-19. TCRdb processed the 5' RACE reads anew with MiXCR; each CDR3 protein has one entry. Among around 450,000 distinct CDR3 sequences listed, approximately 20% were seen once. Input material: PBMCs or a T cell subset sorted from them (not recorded which). These receptors all come from an adult woman who had mild COVID-19 (a few samples of this study predate the infection). Cell type and time point are not known.

The CDR3 here is CASSYLTGGKYF. As DNA, the CDR3 is TGTGCCAGCAGCTACCTGACAGGGGGGAAGTATTTT. This chain uses TRBV7-3 with TRBJ2-3, with 9 positions matching TRBD1. The CDR3 length is 12 residues. V shed 4 bases and J 13 bases; nucleotides not matched to a gene: 6. Germline V gene lookup returns CDR1 SGHTA and CDR2 FQGTGA. Using reference TRBV7-3 and TRBJ2-3 for the parts outside the CDR3, the full variable domain is GAGVSQTPSNKVTEKGKYVELRCDPISGHTALYWYRQSLGQGPEFLIYFQGTGAADDSGLPNDRFFAVRPEGSVSTLKIQRTERGDSAVYLCASSYLTGGKYFGPGTRLTVL.

The rearrangement links TRBV5-1 to TRBJ2-1, with a weak D call TRBD2 (6 bases). This CDR3 spans 16 amino acids. Germline values: CDR1 SGHRS, CDR2 YFSETQ. V lost 0 bases and J lost 0, with 10 bases in between. The CDR3 DNA reads as TGCGCCAGCAGCTTGGCCCAGGGAGGCTCCTACAATGAGCAGTTCTTC. Protein sequence: CASSLAQGGSYNEQFF.

The chain employs TRBV6-5 and TRBJ1-6; D perhaps matches TRBD1 (6 bases). V lost 0 bases and J 7 bases, leaving 10 bases between the germline ends. The germline CDR1 and CDR2 sequences are MNHEY and SVGAGI. The CDR3 runs to 15 residues. The CDR3 sequence is CASSYSKQGNSPLHF. CDR3 nucleotides: TGTGCCAGCAGTTACTCGAAGCAGGGGAATTCACCCCTCCACTTT.

CDR3 nucleotide sequence: TGCGCCAGCAGCCAACGTTACAGGGATACCGGGGAGCTGTTTTTT. Its protein is CASSQRYRDTGELFF. The chain joins TRBV4-3 to TRBJ2-2, with a tentative D call TRBD1 (6 bases). V lost 2 bases, J lost 5 bases, and 12 bases lay in between. The CDR3 has 15 residues. Germline V gives CDR1 LGHNA, CDR2 YSLEER.

The V and J genes are TRBV5-1 and TRBJ1-2; TRBD1 matches 8 bases. There are 15 residues in the CDR3. The trim removed 4 bases at V and 3 bases at J, leaving 8 bases unmatched. CDR1 and CDR2 from the germline V gene are SGHRS and YFSETQ. The CDR3 region is CASSDYRGEDYGYTF. CDR3 sequence (DNA): TGCGCCAGCAGCGACTACAGGGGGGAGGACTATGGCTACACCTTC.

The rearrangement uses TRBV4-2 and TRBJ2-3; the match to TRBD2 covers 8 bases. The CDR3 length is 16 residues. CDR1 LGHNA and CDR2 YNFKEQ come from the germline V gene. After removal of 3 bases from V and 4 bases from J, the junction contained 9 bases not matched to a gene. The CDR3 loop is CASSHGSGGLPDTQYF. The CDR3 bases are TGTGCCAGCAGCCACGGGAGCGGGGGCCTGCCAGATACGCAGTATTTT.

This clonotype was counted only a few times. This rearrangement joins TRBV27 to TRBJ2-6; tentatively, D is TRBD1 (6 bases). Germline V CDR1 and CDR2: MNHEY, SMNVEV (reference sequence). V lost 6 bases, J lost 2 bases, and 11 bases lay in between. The CDR3 sequence is 15 residues long. The CDR3 nucleotides read TGTGCCAGCAGCACAGGGCTACCTGGGGCCAACGTCCTGACTTTC. Amino acid sequence: CASSTGLPGANVLTF. The full variable domain, completed using reference TRBV27 and TRBJ2-6, is EAQVTQNPRYLITVTGKKLTVTCSQNMNHEYMSWYRQDPGLGLRQIYYSMNVEVTDKGDVPEGYKVSRKEKRNFPLILESPSPNQTSLYFCASSTGLPGANVLTFGAGSRLTVL.

The chain joins TRBV11-2 to TRBJ2-7; TRBD1 agrees at 9 bases. This CDR3 has 15 amino acids. In germline, CDR1 is SGHAT, CDR2 FQNNGV. The junction had 8 bases not matched to a gene; V was cut back by 7 bases and J by 1 base. The chain's CDR3 is CASTKGGTGSYEQYF. The CDR3 DNA reads as TGTGCCAGCACCAAGGGCGGGACAGGGTCCTACGAGCAGTACTTC.

The chain uses TRBV7-3 and TRBJ2-5; 7 nucleotides match TRBD2. The V gene's germline CDR1 is SGHTA and CDR2 FQGTGA. The ends lost 4 bases at V and 3 bases at J; junction bases unmatched: 2. This CDR3 is built from 13 residues. CDR3 nucleotide sequence: TGTGCCAGCAGCTCTAGCGGCGAAGAGACCCAGTACTTC. It yields the protein CASSSSGEETQYF.

This clonotype was observed a handful of times. The rearrangement links TRBV12-3 or TRBV12-4 to TRBJ1-1, with unresolved D. V was pared by 3 bases and J by 3 bases, with 20 bases between. The length of the CDR3 is 17 residues. The DNA of the CDR3 is TGTGCCAGCAGTTTCCCCCGAGGAGCGTCCGCGGACACTGAAGCTTTCTTT. Its protein is CASSFPRGASADTEAFF.

Ten or more counts support this clonotype. J is TRBJ1-1 and V is TRBV5-5; D is uncertain. In germline, CDR1 is SGHKS, CDR2 YYEKEE (reference sequence). V shed 2 bases and J shed 1 base, with 12 bases lying between them. The CDR3 spans 15 residues. Here the CDR3 reads CASSLQPQPNTEAFF. CDR3 DNA sequence: TGTGCCAGCAGCTTACAACCCCAACCGAACACTGAAGCTTTCTTT.

The chain is built from TRBV6-2 or TRBV6-3 and TRBJ2-2; D is uncertain. The CDR3 extends over 13 amino acids. The germline V gene encodes CDR1 MNHEY and CDR2 SVGEGT. V shed 5 bases and J shed 2 bases, with 6 bases lying between them. This CDR3 reads CASSDFNTGELFF. For the CDR3, the DNA is TGTGCCAGCAGTGACTTCAACACCGGGGAGCTGTTTTTT.

There are a few counts of this clonotype. This rearrangement joins TRBV7-3 to TRBJ2-1; D gene uncertain. Germline V CDR1 and CDR2: SGHTA, FQGTGA. The CDR3 sequence is 14 residues long. The V end lost 1 base, the J end lost 8 bases, and 12 bases lay between the germline ends. The CDR3 nucleotides are TGTGCCAGCAGCTTAAGGTCCCCGTCCGATGAGCAGTTCTTC. It specifies CASSLRSPSDEQFF. The full variable domain, its missing parts supplied by reference TRBV7-3 and TRBJ2-1, is GAGVSQTPSNKVTEKGKYVELRCDPISGHTALYWYRQSLGQGPEFLIYFQGTGAADDSGLPNDRFFAVRPEGSVSTLKIQRTERGDSAVYLCASSLRSPSDEQFFGPGTRLTVL.

This clonotype was recorded many times. V and J are TRBV5-1 and TRBJ1-3; D gene unclear. Germline values: CDR1 SGHRS, CDR2 YFSETQ. The germline V and J ends were trimmed by 1 base and 3 bases, with 8 bases remaining between them. This CDR3 contains 14 residues. CDR3 DNA sequence: TGCGCCAGCAGCTTGTCCGGGGATGGAAACACCATATATTTT. This gives the protein CASSLSGDGNTIYF.

The chain joins TRBV27 to TRBJ2-7; the D gene is possibly TRBD1 (5 bases). Germline loops: CDR1 MNHEY, CDR2 SMNVEV (reference sequence). The V end lost 3 bases, the J end lost 0 bases, and 15 bases lay between the germline ends. This CDR3 spans 16 amino acids. CDR3 sequence: CASSFSARVGSYEQYF. CDR3 DNA sequence: TGTGCCAGCAGTTTTTCAGCCAGGGTGGGCTCCTACGAGCAGTACTTC.

This clonotype was observed a handful of times. The chain couples TRBV6-5 to TRBJ2-7, with D possibly being TRBD2 (5 bases). V was trimmed by 2 bases and J by 1 base, leaving 9 bases between them. Per germline, CDR1 MNHEY and CDR2 SVGAGI. The CDR3 is 14 amino acids. This CDR3 is CASSYGSGSYEQYF. DNA of the CDR3: TGTGCCAGCAGTTACGGGTCGGGGTCCTACGAGCAGTACTTC.

The genes are TRBV4-1 and TRBJ2-1, with 10 bases aligning to TRBD2. The CDR3 has 16 residues. The J segment lost 5 bases and the V segment lost 0 bases, leaving 4 bases of the junction unmatched. Germline V gene lookup returns CDR1 MGHRA and CDR2 YSYEKL. CDR3 loop: CASSQDSSGGDNEQFF. The DNA of the CDR3 is TGCGCCAGCAGCCAAGATTCGAGCGGGGGGGACAATGAGCAGTTCTTC.

The table lists this clonotype with a few counts. The J gene is TRBJ2-2, the V gene TRBV3-1; TRBD2 agrees at 10 bases. Trimming at V came to 1 base and at J to 4 bases, leaving 6 bases not matched to a gene. The CDR3 totals 17 residues. Germline V gene sequence: CDR1 LGHDT, CDR2 YNNKEL (reference sequence). CDR3 loop: CASSQAGLAGATGELFF. The CDR3, as DNA: TGTGCCAGCAGCCAAGCAGGGCTAGCGGGAGCCACCGGGGAGCTGTTTTTT.

The chain uses TRBV5-8 and TRBJ1-3; D is uncertain. CDR1 SGHTS and CDR2 YDEGEE come from the germline V gene. V was shortened by 0 bases and J by 0 bases, with 7 bases between the two germline ends. The CDR3 spans 15 residues. The CDR3: CASSLGRTSGNTIYF. The CDR3 DNA reads as TGTGCCAGCAGCTTGGGGCGGACCTCTGGAAACACCATATATTTT.

This clonotype has only a few counts. The J gene is TRBJ2-2, the V gene TRBV6-5; D is uncertain. Germline assignment: CDR1 MNHEY and CDR2 SVGAGI. CDR3 size: 13 residues. V lost 2 bases and J 4 bases, leaving 5 bases between the germline ends. The CDR3 here is CASSYGPTGELFF. CDR3 DNA sequence: TGTGCCAGCAGTTACGGGCCCACCGGGGAGCTGTTTTTT.

This clonotype was detected only a few times. The J gene is TRBJ2-7, the V gene TRBV27, with 9 bases lining up with TRBD1. CDR3 length equals 16 residues. The germline CDR1 and CDR2 sequences are MNHEY and SMNVEV (reference sequence). V gave up 6 bases and J gave up 6 bases; unmatched junction bases: 15. The CDR3 DNA reads as TGTGCCAGCAGCCCTAGGGACAGGGATGGGGGGATCGAGCAGTACTTC. Its protein product is CASSPRDRDGGIEQYF.

This clonotype was recorded a few times. The CDR3 loop is CASSLQDSPSGNTIYF. The CDR3 DNA reads as TGTGCCAGCAGCTTACAGGACAGTCCCTCTGGAAACACCATATATTTT. The rearrangement joins TRBV7-9 to TRBJ1-3, with a weak D call TRBD1 (6 bases). V was pared by 2 bases and J by 0 bases, with 11 bases between. CDR1 and CDR2 (germline): SEHNR, FQNEAQ (reference sequence). The CDR3 has 16 amino acids.

V is TRBV12-3 or TRBV12-4 and J is TRBJ1-5, with 10 bases fitting TRBD1. This CDR3 is built from 14 residues. The V segment lost 6 bases and the J segment 6 bases; nucleotides outside the gene matches: 5. The CDR3 nucleotides are TGTGCCAGCAGGACAGGGGGCCGTAGTCAGCCCCAGCATTTT. This encodes CASRTGGRSQPQHF.

This clonotype was detected only a few times. V and J are TRBV7-8 and TRBJ2-7, with 10 bases aligning to TRBD1. Trimming cost V 2 bases and J 5 bases; bases outside gene matches: 9. Germline V CDR1 and CDR2: SGHVS, FQNEAQ. The CDR3 has 16 residues. The CDR3 DNA reads TGTGCCAGCAGCTTACCTCGGGACAGGGGTAGTAACGAGCAGTACTTC. Translated: CASSLPRDRGSNEQYF.

This clonotype was found a few times. V is TRBV5-6 and J is TRBJ2-1; D not certain. V was pared by 0 bases and J by 0 bases, with 10 bases between. The length of the CDR3 is 16 residues. Germline V gene sequence: CDR1 SGHDT, CDR2 YYEEEE. The chain's CDR3 is CASSLAGVSSYNEQFF. CDR3 bases: TGTGCCAGCAGCTTGGCAGGCGTCTCCTCCTACAATGAGCAGTTCTTC.

This clonotype occurred many times. The chain combines TRBV20-1 with TRBJ2-5; tentative D call: TRBD2 (5 bases). The CDR3 has 13 residues. The ends were cut back, 6 bases at V and 5 bases at J, with 16 bases in the middle. The germline CDR1 and CDR2 sequences are DFQATT and SNEGSKA (reference sequence). CDR3 sequence (DNA): TGCAGTGCGGACCGGGGATCCCAGGAGACCCAGTACTTC. This gives the protein CSADRGSQETQYF.

This clonotype was recorded a few times. J is TRBJ2-3 and V is TRBV6-1, with 8 bases identical to TRBD2. From germline, CDR1 is MNHNS and CDR2 SASEGT. The CDR3 consists of 16 residues. V shed 8 bases, J shed 4 bases, and the junction held 14 bases outside the gene matches. The CDR3 DNA sequence: TGTGCCAGCCCGAAGGGGACGGGGGGGCCTGCAGATACGCAGTATTTT. The encoded protein is CASPKGTGGPADTQYF.

This chain links TRBV15 with TRBJ2-1; TRBD1 agrees at 8 bases. The junction had 9 bases not matched to a gene; V was cut back by 0 bases and J by 8 bases. Germline CDR1 LNHNV, CDR2 YYDKDF (reference sequence). The CDR3 covers 16 residues. CDR3 nucleotides: TGTGCCACCAGCAGAGATGTCGGGACAGGACCTTATGAGCAGTTCTTC. It is translated as CATSRDVGTGPYEQFF. Full variable domain (remainder filled in from reference TRBV15 and TRBJ2-1): DAMVIQNPRYQVTQFGKPVTLSCSQTLNHNVMYWYQQKSSQAPKLLFHYYDKDFNNEADTPDNFQSRRPNTSFCFLDIRSPGLGDTAMYLCATSRDVGTGPYEQFFGPGTRLTVL.

V and J are TRBV12-3 or TRBV12-4 and TRBJ2-3, with D hard to call. The CDR3 consists of 18 residues. V lost 3 bases and J lost 5, with 24 bases in between. In DNA, the CDR3 is TGTGCCAGCAGTTTCGCCTTCTCTCCCGCCACTCAAAGAGATACGCAGTATTTT. Amino acids: CASSFAFSPATQRDTQYF.

The chain employs TRBV29-1 and TRBJ2-7; the match to TRBD1 covers 10 bases. Germline CDR1 and CDR2: SQVTM and ANQGSEA. After removal of 4 bases from V and 3 bases from J, the junction contained 9 bases not matched to a gene. This CDR3 spans 15 amino acids. CDR3 nucleotides: TGCAGCGTTGTTCGAGGGACAGGGGCACACTACGAGCAGTACTTC. Protein: CSVVRGTGAHYEQYF.

This clonotype was seen more than once but under ten times. CDR3 loop: CASSPAWGGYNEQFF. CDR3 nucleotides: TGTGCCAGCAGCCCCGCTTGGGGTGGATACAATGAGCAGTTCTTC. This chain connects TRBV9 to TRBJ2-1; D is ambiguous. The CDR3 spans 15 residues. Germline V gives CDR1 SGDLS, CDR2 YYNGEE. V gave up 4 bases and J gave up 4 bases, with 15 bases separating them.